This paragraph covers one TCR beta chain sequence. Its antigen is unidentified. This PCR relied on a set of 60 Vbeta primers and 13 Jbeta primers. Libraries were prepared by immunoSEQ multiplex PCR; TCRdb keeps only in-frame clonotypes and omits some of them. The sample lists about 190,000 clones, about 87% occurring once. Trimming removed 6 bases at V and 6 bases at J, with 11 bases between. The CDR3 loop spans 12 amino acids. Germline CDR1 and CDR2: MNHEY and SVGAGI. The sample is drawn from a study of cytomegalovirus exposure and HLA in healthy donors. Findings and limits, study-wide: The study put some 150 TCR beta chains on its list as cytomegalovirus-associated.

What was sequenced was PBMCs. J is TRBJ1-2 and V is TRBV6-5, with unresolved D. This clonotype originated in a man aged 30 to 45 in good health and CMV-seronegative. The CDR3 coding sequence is TGTGCCAGCAGCCGTACACCCGATGGCTACACCTTC. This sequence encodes CASSRTPDGYTF.